This T cell receptor beta chain was captured by sequencing in a study of T cells in Graves' hyperthyroidism and ophthalmopathy. Study details: The authors collected peripheral blood at initial diagnosis, before any treatment.

The study, taken as a whole, reports: Ophthalmopathy and stable hyperthyroidism were told apart by a 13 V-J model.

Germline values: CDR1 SGHRS, CDR2 YFSETQ. This CDR3 has 18 amino acids. V shed 2 bases and J shed 3 bases, with 22 bases lying between them. This clonotype appeared a single time. Its antigen is unidentified. Amplified TCR beta CDR3 regions came from RNA transcripts. HTBI primers were employed in a first-round RT-PCR of the TCR CDR3. One entry per CDR3 protein results from TCRdb running MiXCR on the multiplex PCR reads. Among about half a million distinct CDR3 sequences listed, 15% to 20% were seen once. The clonotype was recovered from a man aged 35 to 55 with Graves' ophthalmopathy. The sequenced material came from blood. The rearrangement joins TRBV5-1 to TRBJ2-3, with D perhaps assigned TRBD1 or TRBD2 (7 bases each). The CDR3 loop is CASSFNPSGPGGTDTQYF. In DNA form, the CDR3 reads TGCGCCAGCAGCTTTAATCCTAGCGGCCCAGGGGGAACAGATACGCAGTATTTT.